This TCR beta chain comes out of a study of blood T cell repertoires in COVID-19. Study background: COVID-19 samples collected from the United States, Italy and Spain covered acute and convalescent phases.

Clinical history as reported by participants underpinned cohort assignment. This clone has only one observation. Profiling relied on immunoSEQ multiplex PCR, and the TCRdb table lists in-frame clones only, not all of them. The table includes roughly 250,000 clones, approximately 86% detected once. CDR1 MRHNA and CDR2 SNTAGT come from the germline V gene. There are 16 residues in the CDR3. With 0 bases removed from V and 4 bases from J, the gap between germline ends came to 13 bases. V usage is TRBV6-4 and J usage is TRBJ2-1; a weak D match, TRBD2 (6 bases). The clonotype comes from a woman aged 45-65 years who had recovered from COVID-19. Sequencing was performed on PBMCs or T cells enriched from blood (not recorded which). CDR3 sequence: CASSDSAGSIYNEQFF. The CDR3 DNA sequence: TGTGCCAGCAGTGACTCGGCGGGATCGATATACAATGAGCAGTTCTTC.